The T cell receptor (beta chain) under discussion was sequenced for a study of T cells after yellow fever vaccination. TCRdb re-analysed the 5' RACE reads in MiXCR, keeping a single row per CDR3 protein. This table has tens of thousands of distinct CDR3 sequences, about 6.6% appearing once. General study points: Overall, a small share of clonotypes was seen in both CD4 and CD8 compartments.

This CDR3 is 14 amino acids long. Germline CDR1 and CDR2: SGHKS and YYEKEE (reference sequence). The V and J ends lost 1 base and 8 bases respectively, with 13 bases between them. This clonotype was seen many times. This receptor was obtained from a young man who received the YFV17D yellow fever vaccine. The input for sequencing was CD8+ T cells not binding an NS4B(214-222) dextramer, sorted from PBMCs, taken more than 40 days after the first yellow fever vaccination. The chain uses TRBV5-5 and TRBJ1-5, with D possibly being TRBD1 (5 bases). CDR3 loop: CASSLFPEGEPQHF. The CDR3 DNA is TGTGCCAGCAGCTTGTTTCCGGAAGGGGAGCCCCAGCATTTT.